These 8 T cell receptor beta chains came from one sample sequenced in a study of Ad26.COV2.S vaccination and SARS-CoV-2 variants. Libraries were prepared by immunoSEQ multiplex PCR; TCRdb keeps only in-frame clonotypes and omits some of them. The sample contains around 370,000 clones, just over 90% of which appear only once. The sample consisted of peripheral blood, taken after recovery from COVID-19. The receptors were sampled from a human donor who had recovered from COVID-19.

The J gene is TRBJ2-1, the V gene TRBV9, with 10 bases identical to TRBD1. Germline V lookup: CDR1 SGDLS, CDR2 YYNGEE. The ends lost 0 bases at V and 6 bases at J; junction bases unmatched: 0. The CDR3 has 14 residues. The CDR3 sequence: CASSVGTGGNEQFF. CDR3 in DNA: TGTGCCAGCAGCGTAGGGACAGGGGGCAATGAGCAGTTCTTC.

This clone was recorded only once. The chain is built from TRBV11-2 and TRBJ2-3; a weak D match, TRBD1 (5 bases). Between the trimmed V and J ends, which lost 3 bases and 2 bases, there was a span of 18 bases. CDR1 is SGHAT, CDR2 FQNNGV, per germline. This CDR3 is built from 17 residues. The CDR3 region is CASSFSLWGRVTDTQYF. CDR3 coding DNA: TGTGCCAGCAGCTTTAGTCTTTGGGGCCGTGTCACAGATACGCAGTATTTT.

This chain joins TRBV15 and TRBJ2-4, with D tentatively TRBD1 (6 bases). CDR1 and CDR2 from the germline V gene are LNHNV and YYDKDF (reference sequence). With 0 bases removed from V and 0 bases from J, the gap between germline ends came to 12 bases. The CDR3 sequence is 17 residues long. The CDR3 loop is CATSREGQSLAKNIQYF. The CDR3 DNA reads as TGTGCCACCAGCAGAGAAGGACAGAGCTTAGCCAAAAACATTCAGTACTTC. The full variable domain, in which reference TRBV15 and TRBJ2-4 provide the parts outside the CDR3, is DAMVIQNPRYQVTQFGKPVTLSCSQTLNHNVMYWYQQKSSQAPKLLFHYYDKDFNNEADTPDNFQSRRPNTSFCFLDIRSPGLGDTAMYLCATSREGQSLAKNIQYFGAGTRLSVL.

The chain has TRBV10-3 and TRBJ1-4; the D is unclear. CDR1 and CDR2 from the germline V gene are ENHRY and SYGVKD. The ends were cut back, 5 bases at V and 8 bases at J, with 15 bases in the middle. This CDR3 comprises 14 residues. The CDR3: CAISPAPIGEKLFF. The CDR3 DNA reads TGTGCCATCAGTCCGGCACCTATTGGGGAAAAACTGTTTTTT.

The rearrangement links TRBV9 to TRBJ2-1, with 11 bases matching TRBD2. CDR1 is SGDLS, CDR2 YYNGEE, per germline. The V and J ends lost 2 bases and 8 bases, in that order; junction bases with no gene match: 6. The CDR3 length is 15 residues. This CDR3 is CASSVSGGAPDEQFF. CDR3 sequence (DNA): TGTGCCAGCAGCGTTAGCGGGGGGGCCCCCGATGAGCAGTTCTTC.

The V call is TRBV7-2, the J call TRBJ2-1, with 13 positions matching TRBD2. V dropped 3 bases and J dropped 10; count of bases not matched to a gene: 3. The CDR3 length is 14 residues. Germline CDR1 reads SGHTA; CDR2 reads FQGNSA. Written as DNA, the CDR3 is TGTGCCAGCAGCTTTACTAGCGGGGGGGCCGAGCAGTTCTTC. Protein product: CASSFTSGGAEQFF.

V and J are TRBV20-1 and TRBJ2-2; D ambiguous. V gave up 3 bases and J gave up 1 base, with 9 bases separating them. The CDR3 is 14 residues long. Germline CDR1 is DFQATT and CDR2 is SNEGSKA (reference sequence). This CDR3 reads CSASGVLNTGELFF. The CDR3, as DNA: TGCAGTGCTAGTGGGGTCCTGAACACCGGGGAGCTGTTTTTT.

V gene TRBV2 combines with J gene TRBJ2-3, with TRBD2 matching over 11 bases. V shed 5 bases, J shed 4 bases, and the junction held 8 bases outside the gene matches. Germline CDR1 is SNHLY and CDR2 is FYNNEI. CDR3 size: 16 residues. CDR3 region: CASSPLAGGPSDTQYF. CDR3 coding DNA: TGTGCCAGCAGTCCCCTAGCGGGGGGACCCTCAGATACGCAGTATTTT.